The 24 T cell receptor beta chains below all came from one sample that was sequenced in a study of T cells in Graves' hyperthyroidism and ophthalmopathy. TCR beta CDR3 region amplification was performed from RNA transcripts. The primer set for the first-round RT-PCR of the TCR CDR3 was HTBI. TCRdb fed the multiplex PCR reads into MiXCR, producing one record per CDR3 protein. This table holds 30,000 to 40,000 distinct CDR3 sequences, 49% found once. The specimen sequenced was blood. Every receptor here comes from a woman aged 50 to 60 with Graves' hyperthyroidism that later progressed to Graves' ophthalmopathy.

This clonotype was counted at least ten times. The chain joins TRBV11-2 to TRBJ1-2; 9 bases match TRBD1. Germline CDR1 and CDR2: SGHAT and FQNNGV. The CDR3 runs 18 residues. Trimming cost V 1 base and J 1 base; bases outside gene matches: 10. For the CDR3, the DNA is TGTGCCAGCAGCTTAGGAACACCGAACAGGGGGCATAACTATGGCTACACCTTC. It is translated as CASSLGTPNRGHNYGYTF.

CDR3 in DNA: TGTGCCAGCAGTTTGAGGCTGGACGAGCAGTACTTC. Protein sequence: CASSLRLDEQYF. The V gene is TRBV12-3 or TRBV12-4, the J gene TRBJ2-7; D unclear. The CDR3 length is 12 residues. Trimming removed 3 bases from V and 5 bases from J, with 8 bases in between.

V gene TRBV7-2 combines with J gene TRBJ2-1, with D perhaps matching TRBD2 (5 bases). The CDR3 spans 12 residues. Per germline, CDR1 SGHTA and CDR2 FQGNSA. V lost 3 bases and J lost 10, with 10 bases in between. The CDR3 region is CASSFGVREQFF. For the CDR3, the DNA is TGTGCCAGCAGCTTCGGGGTTCGCGAGCAGTTCTTC.

The rearrangement links TRBV7-3 to TRBJ2-7; 10 bases line up with TRBD2. The germline V gene encodes CDR1 SGHTA and CDR2 FQGTGA. CDR3 length equals 15 residues. Trimming removed 5 bases from V and 4 bases from J; junction bases left unmatched: 8. The CDR3, as DNA: TGTGCCAGCAGCCCCGGGGCTAGCGGGAGTTACGAGCAGTACTTC. Translation: CASSPGASGSYEQYF.

By frequency in the sample, this clonotype is medium-sized. This chain uses TRBV10-3 with TRBJ2-7; possibly TRBD1 for D (6 bases). V dropped 10 bases and J dropped 0 bases, with 22 bases sitting between them. CDR3 length: 16 residues. Germline loops: CDR1 ENHRY, CDR2 SYGVKD. The CDR3 region has the DNA TGTGCCACCCGTAATCCACAACAGGGATTCTCCTACGAGCAGTACTTC. This encodes CATRNPQQGFSYEQYF.

About this clonotype: One end of the junction does not line up with germline, which may come from a read error. The V and J genes are TRBV5-1 and TRBJ2-5; 11 nucleotides align to TRBD2. Germline V gene lookup returns CDR1 SGHRS and CDR2 YFSETQ. This CDR3 spans 15 amino acids. The CDR3, as DNA: TGCGCCAGCTTCGACACTAGCGGGGGTCAAGAGACCAAGTACTTC. Its translation: CASFDTSGGQETKYF.

This clonotype was found many times. The V and J genes are TRBV24-1 and TRBJ2-2, with 15 bases matching TRBD2. Per the germline V gene, CDR1 is KGHDR and CDR2 is SFDVKD. Unmatched junction bases numbered 9, after V lost 3 bases and J lost 8 bases. There are 18 residues in the CDR3. Written as DNA, the CDR3 is TGTGCCACCAGTGATCGCGGGACTAGCGGGAGGAGTGCGGGGGAGCTGTTTTTT. This gives the protein CATSDRGTSGRSAGELFF.

This clonotype was counted many times. This rearrangement joins TRBV14 to TRBJ2-7, with 12 bases aligning to TRBD1. This CDR3 contains 16 residues. Germline-derived CDR1 and CDR2 are SGHDN and FVKESK. The trim removed 4 bases at V and 3 bases at J, leaving 7 bases unmatched. CDR3: CASSPHRDRGLYEQYF. The CDR3 nucleotides read TGTGCCAGCAGCCCCCACCGGGACAGGGGGCTCTACGAGCAGTACTTC.

V usage is TRBV6-1 and J usage is TRBJ1-1, with TRBD1 identical over 7 bases. J lost 1 base, V lost 6 bases, and 5 bases had no gene match. The CDR3 consists of 14 residues. Germline V gene lookup returns CDR1 MNHNS and CDR2 SASEGT. This chain's CDR3 is CASRRDRKNTEAFF. The CDR3 nucleotides are TGTGCCAGCAGGCGGGACAGAAAGAACACTGAAGCTTTCTTT.

About this clonotype: At one end the junction does not follow the germline gene, possibly because of a read error. The chain has TRBV9 and TRBJ2-1, with 12 positions matching TRBD2. This CDR3 is built from 16 residues. Germline loops: CDR1 SGDLS, CDR2 YYNGEE. In DNA, the CDR3 is TGTCCCAGCAGCTCCCGACTAGCGGGAGCCTACAATAAGCAGTTCTTC. Translating gives CPSSSRLAGAYNKQFF.

The J gene is TRBJ1-3, the V gene TRBV9; 7 bases align to TRBD1. CDR3 length equals 15 residues. Per the germline V gene, CDR1 is SGDLS and CDR2 is YYNGEE. The J segment lost 4 bases and the V segment lost 4 bases, leaving 8 bases of the junction unmatched. CDR3 DNA sequence: TGTGCCAGCAGCCCAGGGGGGGGGCCCGGAAACACCATATATTTT. Translating gives CASSPGGGPGNTIYF. Based on the CDR3 plus reference TRBV9 and TRBJ1-3, the full variable domain is DSGVTQTPKHLITATGQRVTLRCSPRSGDLSVYWYQQSLDQGLQFLIQYYNGEERAKGNILERFSAQQFPDLHSELNLSSLELGDSALYFCASSPGGGPGNTIYFGEGSWLTVV.

The rearrangement uses TRBV10-2 and TRBJ1-6, with 7 bases matching TRBD1. V shed 3 bases and J 7 bases; nucleotides not matched to a gene: 0. Germline assignment: CDR1 WSHSY and CDR2 SAAADI. This CDR3 spans 13 amino acids. CDR3 nucleotides: TGCGCCAGCAGTGAAGGGGGCAATTCACCCCTCCACTTT. Translation gives CASSEGGNSPLHF.

This clonotype was observed at least ten times. The gene calls are TRBV6-6 and TRBJ1-1; D ambiguous. This CDR3 region has 14 residues. Trimming took off 4 bases at V and 5 bases at J, with 14 bases between the two ends. In germline, CDR1 is MNHNY, CDR2 SVGAGI (reference sequence). The CDR3 protein is CASSWVKKVTEAFF. CDR3 in DNA: TGTGCCAGCAGTTGGGTAAAGAAGGTAACTGAAGCTTTCTTT.

Ten or more counts support this clonotype. The chain employs TRBV5-1 and TRBJ2-2; the match to TRBD2 covers 8 bases. The V gene's germline CDR1 is SGHRS and CDR2 YFSETQ. Trimming removed 5 bases from V and 6 bases from J; junction bases left unmatched: 9. The CDR3 extends over 15 amino acids. This CDR3 is CASSTLAGTAGELFF. CDR3 bases: TGCGCCAGCAGTACCTTAGCGGGAACGGCCGGGGAGCTGTTTTTT.

The V gene is TRBV15, the J gene TRBJ1-2, with TRBD1 as a possible D gene (5 bases). V lost 3 bases to trimming and J lost 3 bases, with 8 bases between them. In germline, CDR1 is LNHNV, CDR2 YYDKDF (reference sequence). The length of the CDR3 is 13 residues. CDR3 nucleotides: TGTGCCACCAGCAGCGAGACAGACTATGGCTACACCTTC. Residues: CATSSETDYGYTF.

In regard to this clonotype: A read error may produce the germline difference seen at one junction end. The chain combines TRBV24-1 with TRBJ1-2; D ambiguous. The CDR3 is 16 residues long. Germline V gene sequence: CDR1 KGHDR, CDR2 SFDVKD. CDR3 region: CATSDVDGREDYGYTF. CDR3 nucleotide sequence: TGCGCCACCAGTGATGTTGATGGGCGCGAAGACTATGGCTACACCTTC.

This chain connects TRBV2 to TRBJ2-4, with D uncertain. CDR1 is SNHLY, CDR2 FYNNEI, per germline. The CDR3 is 15 amino acids. Between the trimmed V and J ends, which lost 7 bases and 0 bases, there was a span of 13 bases. The CDR3: CASTPTVLAKNIQYF. The CDR3, as DNA: TGTGCCAGCACCCCGACGGTTTTAGCCAAAAACATTCAGTACTTC.

This chain connects TRBV10-1 to TRBJ2-7; D call uncertain. Germline V CDR1 and CDR2: WNHNN, SYGVQD (reference sequence). The CDR3 has 12 amino acids. Trimming left V 4 bases short and J 0 bases short, with 4 bases between. The CDR3 spells CASSATSYEQYF. DNA of the CDR3: TGCGCCAGCAGTGCCACCTCCTACGAGCAGTACTTC.

By sample share, this clonotype is medium-sized. The J gene is TRBJ2-3, the V gene TRBV24-1, with D hard to call. Germline V gene sequence: CDR1 KGHDR, CDR2 SFDVKD. V dropped 6 bases and J dropped 3 bases, with 9 bases sitting between them. The CDR3 length is 13 residues. The CDR3 loop reads CATSLALTDTQYF. In DNA, the CDR3 is TGTGCCACCAGTTTGGCATTGACAGATACGCAGTATTTT.

At least ten counts were recorded for this clonotype. The chain has TRBV27 and TRBJ1-1; D not resolved. The CDR3 spans 13 residues. V dropped 2 bases and J dropped 6 bases, with 10 bases sitting between them. Germline V gene sequence: CDR1 MNHEY, CDR2 SMNVEV (reference sequence). The CDR3 DNA is TGTGCCAGCAGTTTAACCGTGGAGGCTGAAGCTTTCTTT. Translation gives CASSLTVEAEAFF.

The gene calls are TRBV10-3 and TRBJ2-7; 11 nucleotides line up with TRBD2. In germline, CDR1 is ENHRY, CDR2 SYGVKD. The CDR3 spans 16 residues. Germline trimming cut 9 bases from V and 4 bases from J; bases unmatched to any gene: 14. The CDR3, as DNA: TGTGCCATGGCCGGGACTAGCGGATATAAAACATACGAGCAGTACTTC. This encodes CAMAGTSGYKTYEQYF.

On this clonotype: One end of the junction does not line up with germline, which may come from a read error. The chain joins TRBV5-1 to TRBJ2-2, with D possibly being TRBD2 (5 bases). Germline CDR1 reads SGHRS; CDR2 reads YFSETQ. CDR3 length: 9 residues. CDR3 sequence (DNA): TGCGCGAGCACCGGGGAGCTGATTTTT. It translates to CASTGELIF. Combining the CDR3 with reference TRBV5-1 and TRBJ2-2 gives the whole variable domain KAGVTQTPRYLIKTRGQQVTLSCSPISGHRSVSWYQQTPGQGLQFLFEYFSETQRNKGNFPGRFSGRQFSNSRSEMNVSTLELGDSALYLCASTGELIFGEGSRLTVL.

The rearrangement joins TRBV5-4 to TRBJ2-5, with D uncertain. Between the trimmed V and J ends, which lost 3 bases and 4 bases, there was a span of 13 bases. Germline V gene data show CDR1 as SGHNT and CDR2 as YYREEE (reference sequence). The CDR3 extends over 14 amino acids. In DNA, the CDR3 is TGTGCCAGCAGCTCGAAGAGTCGGCCAGAGACCCAGTACTTC. It translates to CASSSKSRPETQYF.

The sample holds many counts of this clonotype. This chain links TRBV9 with TRBJ1-1, with a weak D call TRBD1 (6 bases). Trimming shortened V by 4 bases and J by 3 bases, and 10 bases separated the two germline ends. The CDR3 is made up of 13 amino acids. Germline CDR1 is SGDLS and CDR2 is YYNGEE. CDR3 coding DNA: TGTGCCAGCAGCAAACAGGGCGACACTGAAGCTTTCTTT. Its translation: CASSKQGDTEAFF.